This section outlines one T cell receptor beta chain sequence together with its context. Its antigen is unidentified. The entry originates in a study of shared clonotypes between healthy human individuals. Broader study findings: About 5.2% was the fraction of naive CD4 clonotypes found shared across four donors. In contrast to clonotypes shared by all four donors, non-shared clonotypes had lower generation probabilities. Deeper or shallower sequencing was expected to change how clonotypes are shared among donors.

Germline V lookup: CDR1 MNHEY, CDR2 SMNVEV (reference sequence). Trimming shortened V by 2 bases and J by 0 bases, and 8 bases separated the two germline ends. The CDR3 length is 16 residues. Sequencing was performed with immunoSEQ multiplex PCR; in TCRdb, only in-frame clones are kept and a portion is missing. The table records around 180,000 clones, approximately 92% of them present only once. The V gene is TRBV27, the J gene TRBJ1-6; no clear D. The sequenced sample was naive CD4+ T cells sorted from blood. Documented subset: CD45RA+ positively selected. This TCR came from a woman aged 25 to 39 in good health. CDR3 nucleotide sequence: TGTGCCAGCAGTTTAGACTCTAGCTCCTATAATTCACCCCTCCACTTT. This gives the protein CASSLDSSSYNSPLHF.